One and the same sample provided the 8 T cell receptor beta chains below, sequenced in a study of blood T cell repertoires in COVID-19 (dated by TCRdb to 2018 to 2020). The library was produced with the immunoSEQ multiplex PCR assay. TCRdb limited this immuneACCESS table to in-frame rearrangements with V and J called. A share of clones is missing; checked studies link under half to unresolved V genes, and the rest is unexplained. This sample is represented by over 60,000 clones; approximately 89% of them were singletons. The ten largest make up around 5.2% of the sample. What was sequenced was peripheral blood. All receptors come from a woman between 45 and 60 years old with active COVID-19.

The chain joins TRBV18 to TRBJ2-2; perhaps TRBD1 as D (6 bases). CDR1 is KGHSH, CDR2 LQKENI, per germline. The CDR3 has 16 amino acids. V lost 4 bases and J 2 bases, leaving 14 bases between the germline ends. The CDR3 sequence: CASSLRQAPNTGELFF. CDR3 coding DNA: TGTGCCAGCTCACTGCGACAGGCGCCAAACACCGGGGAGCTGTTTTTT.

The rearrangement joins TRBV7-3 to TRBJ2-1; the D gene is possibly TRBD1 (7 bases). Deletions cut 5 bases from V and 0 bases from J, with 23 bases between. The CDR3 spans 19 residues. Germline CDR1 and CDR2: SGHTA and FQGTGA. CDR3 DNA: TGTGCCAGCAGCAACTACGGGGGACAGTATAGTATCTCCTACAATGAGCAGTTCTTC. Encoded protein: CASSNYGGQYSISYNEQFF.

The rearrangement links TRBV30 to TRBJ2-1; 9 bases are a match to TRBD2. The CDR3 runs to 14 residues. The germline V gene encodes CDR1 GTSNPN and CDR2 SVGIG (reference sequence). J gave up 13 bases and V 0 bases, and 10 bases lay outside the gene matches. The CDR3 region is CAWSVVVAGVGQFF. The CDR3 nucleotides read TGTGCCTGGAGTGTAGTTGTAGCGGGAGTAGGACAGTTCTTC.

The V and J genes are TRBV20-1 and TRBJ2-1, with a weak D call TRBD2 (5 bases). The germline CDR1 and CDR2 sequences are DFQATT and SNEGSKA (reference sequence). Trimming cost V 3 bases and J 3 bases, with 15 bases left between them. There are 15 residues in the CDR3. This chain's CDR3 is CSASKVTTSYNEQFF. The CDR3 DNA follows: TGCAGTGCTAGTAAGGTGACTACCAGCTACAATGAGCAGTTCTTC.

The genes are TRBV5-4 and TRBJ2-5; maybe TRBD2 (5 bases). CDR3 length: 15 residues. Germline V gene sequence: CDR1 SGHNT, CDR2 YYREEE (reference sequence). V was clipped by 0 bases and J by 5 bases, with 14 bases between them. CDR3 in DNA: TGTGCCAGCAGCTTGGCCGGGATCGCCGGGGAGACCCAGTACTTC. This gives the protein CASSLAGIAGETQYF.

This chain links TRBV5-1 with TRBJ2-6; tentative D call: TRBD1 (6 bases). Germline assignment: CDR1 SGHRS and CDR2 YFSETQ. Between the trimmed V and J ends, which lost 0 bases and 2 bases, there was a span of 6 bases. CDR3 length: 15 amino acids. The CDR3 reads CASSLAGAGANVLTF. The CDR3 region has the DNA TGCGCCAGCAGCTTGGCAGGGGCTGGGGCCAACGTCCTGACTTTC.

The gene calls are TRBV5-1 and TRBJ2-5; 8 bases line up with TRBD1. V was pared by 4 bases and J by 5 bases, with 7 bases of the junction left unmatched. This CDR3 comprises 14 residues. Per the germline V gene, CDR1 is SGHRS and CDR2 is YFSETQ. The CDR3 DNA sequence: TGCGCCAGCAGCCTCTGGACAGGGAGGGAGACCCAGTACTTC. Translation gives CASSLWTGRETQYF. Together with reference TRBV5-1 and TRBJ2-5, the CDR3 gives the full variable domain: KAGVTQTPRYLIKTRGQQVTLSCSPISGHRSVSWYQQTPGQGLQFLFEYFSETQRNKGNFPGRFSGRQFSNSRSEMNVSTLELGDSALYLCASSLWTGRETQYFGPGTRLLVL.

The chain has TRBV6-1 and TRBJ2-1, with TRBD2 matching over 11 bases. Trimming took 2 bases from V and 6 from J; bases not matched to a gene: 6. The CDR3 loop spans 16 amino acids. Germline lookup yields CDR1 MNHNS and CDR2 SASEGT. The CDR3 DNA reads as TGTGCCAGCAGTGAACGCCCTAGCGGGAGGCTCAATGAGCAGTTCTTC. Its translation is CASSERPSGRLNEQFF.